Shown below are 12 T cell receptor beta chains from a single sample sequenced in a study of blood T cell repertoires in COVID-19. TCRdb's table, derived via immunoSEQ multiplex PCR, lists solely in-frame clones and lacks some. The repertoire consists of under 95,000 clones, with approximately 87% occurring once and the leading ten covering around a sixth. Sample: peripheral blood. The source of these receptors is a man aged 80 or over in a cohort sampled during active COVID-19.

For this clone: The junction departs from germline at one end; a sequencing error may be responsible. The V and J genes are TRBV18 and TRBJ2-5; tentatively, D is TRBD2 (5 bases). This CDR3 contains 14 residues. In germline, CDR1 is KGHSH, CDR2 LQKENI. The CDR3 bases are TGTGCCAGCTCACGAGGTGGGCTCGGGGAGACCCGGTACTTC. Translated: CASSRGGLGETRYF.

Only one count was recorded for this clone. This chain joins TRBV19 and TRBJ1-1; D might be TRBD1 (5 bases). Trimming took 6 bases from V and 4 from J, leaving 18 bases between them. This CDR3 is 15 amino acids long. Germline CDR1 is LNHDA and CDR2 is SQIVND (reference sequence). The CDR3 nucleotides read TGTGCCAGTAGGGGGGTTGAGTCGGGGGTCACTGAAGCTTTCTTT. This encodes CASRGVESGVTEAFF.

The chain has TRBV12-5 and TRBJ1-3, with a weak D call TRBD1 (6 bases). V lost 0 bases to trimming and J lost 8 bases, with 8 bases between them. The length of the CDR3 is 13 residues. The germline gives CDR1 LGHNT, CDR2 FRNRAP. CDR3 region: CASGLVPGDTIYF. The CDR3 coding sequence is TGTGCTAGTGGTTTGGTACCAGGGGACACCATATATTTT.

A few counts support this clone. This chain links TRBV2 with TRBJ2-7, with D possibly TRBD1 on 6 matching bases. CDR1 is SNHLY, CDR2 FYNNEI, per germline. The CDR3 is 13 amino acids. V was trimmed by 10 bases and J by 2 bases, leaving 15 bases between them. CDR3 amino acids: CAIRDGTTYEQYF. In DNA form, the CDR3 reads TGTGCCATCAGAGACGGGACAACCTACGAGCAGTACTTC.

V gene TRBV5-5 combines with J gene TRBJ1-4; D possibly corresponds to TRBD1 (5 bases). Trimming pared 3 bases from V and 6 bases from J, leaving 12 bases between. CDR1 is SGHKS, CDR2 YYEKEE, per germline (reference sequence). There are 14 residues in the CDR3. The CDR3 DNA is TGTGCCAGCAGCTCGACAGTAGACGATGAAAAACTGTTTTTT. The encoded protein is CASSSTVDDEKLFF.

This chain joins TRBV7-2 and TRBJ2-5; 9 bases are a match to TRBD2. The length of the CDR3 is 17 residues. Germline V gene lookup returns CDR1 SGHTA and CDR2 FQGNSA. V lost 4 bases, J lost 1 base, and 10 bases stayed unmatched. CDR3 nucleotides: TGTGCCAGCAGCTCCCAGTTAGCGGGGGCCGGCCAAGAGACCCAGTACTTC. Its translation is CASSSQLAGAGQETQYF. Full variable domain (outside the CDR3, taken from reference TRBV7-2 and TRBJ2-5): GAGVSQSPSNKVTEKGKDVELRCDPISGHTALYWYRQSLGQGLEFLIYFQGNSAPDKSGLPSDRFSAERTGGSVSTLTIQRTQQEDSAVYLCASSSQLAGAGQETQYFGPGTRLLVL.

CDR3 residues: CASSFGTVGSSPLHF. The CDR3 DNA reads TGTGCCAGCAGCTTCGGGACGGTCGGGAGTTCACCCCTCCACTTT. V gene TRBV7-6 combines with J gene TRBJ1-6, with D possibly being TRBD1 (5 bases). In germline, CDR1 is SGHVS, CDR2 FNYEAQ. The CDR3 runs to 15 residues. The V gene lost 3 bases and the J gene lost 9 bases, with 15 bases spanning the gap.

J is TRBJ2-7 and V is TRBV6-4, with TRBD1 as a possible D gene (8 bases). CDR3 length: 18 amino acids. From germline, CDR1 is MRHNA and CDR2 SNTAGT. Trimming removed 8 bases from V and 3 bases from J, with 29 bases in between. CDR3 region: CASEYGQGPRGGDYEQYV. The DNA for the CDR3 is TGTGCCAGCGAATATGGACAGGGCCCCAGGGGGGGGGACTACGAGCAGTACGTC.

V and J are TRBV5-1 and TRBJ2-5; 7 bases line up with TRBD2. This CDR3 comprises 17 residues. The ends lost 0 bases at V and 4 bases at J; junction bases unmatched: 12. In germline, CDR1 is SGHRS, CDR2 YFSETQ. The chain's CDR3 is CASSLGRQLGGRETQYF. CDR3 in DNA: TGCGCCAGCAGCTTGGGGAGACAACTGGGCGGGAGAGAGACCCAGTACTTC.

In this sample, this clone turned up a few times. The chain links TRBV10-3 to TRBJ1-1; D not certain. This CDR3 is 11 amino acids long. V was clipped by 6 bases and J by 3 bases, with 5 bases between them. Germline loops: CDR1 ENHRY, CDR2 SYGVKD. This CDR3 reads CAIRRDTEAFF. The CDR3 DNA follows: TGTGCCATCAGGAGGGACACTGAAGCTTTCTTT.

The V and J genes are TRBV20-1 and TRBJ2-3; TRBD2 might be the D (7 bases). V shed 3 bases and J shed 2 bases, with 15 bases lying between them. The germline gives CDR1 DFQATT, CDR2 SNEGSKA (reference sequence). There are 15 residues in the CDR3. This chain's CDR3 is CSASEWRGPTDTQYF. In nucleotides, the CDR3 is TGCAGTGCTAGTGAGTGGCGGGGGCCCACAGATACGCAGTATTTT.

The rearrangement uses TRBV5-4 and TRBJ1-2; possible D gene TRBD1, 6 bases. Germline V CDR1 and CDR2: SGHNT, YYREEE (reference sequence). Trimming left V 7 bases short and J 8 bases short, with 24 bases between. This CDR3 spans 15 amino acids. In nucleotides, the CDR3 is TGTGCCAGCCGCGGGGACGGAGCGGGGGCTTTCGGCTACACCTTC. Protein sequence: CASRGDGAGAFGYTF.